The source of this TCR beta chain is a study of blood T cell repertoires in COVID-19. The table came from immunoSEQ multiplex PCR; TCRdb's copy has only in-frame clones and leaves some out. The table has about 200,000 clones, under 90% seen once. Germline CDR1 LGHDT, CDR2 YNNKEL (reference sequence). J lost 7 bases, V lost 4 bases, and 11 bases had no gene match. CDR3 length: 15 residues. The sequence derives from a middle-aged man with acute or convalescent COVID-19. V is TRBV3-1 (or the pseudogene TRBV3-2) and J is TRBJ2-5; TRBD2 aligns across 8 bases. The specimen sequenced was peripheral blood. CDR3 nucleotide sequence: TGTGCCAGCAGCCGTTCGACGGGGGGGCCGGCGACCCAGTACTTC. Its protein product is CASSRSTGGPATQYF.